This T cell receptor (beta chain) was found in a study of technical replicates of blood from several donors. Per germline, CDR1 MNHEY and CDR2 SVGAGI. The CDR3 is 13 residues long. TCRdb's copy holds only in-frame clones and misses some; the assay was immunoSEQ multiplex PCR. The data contain 100,000 or so clones, 95% of them seen just once; the ten biggest clones take up around 0.21%. The V call is TRBV6-5, the J call TRBJ2-5; D possibly corresponds to TRBD2 (5 bases). The last part of the DNA fits TRBJ2-7 better; the J call may be wrong. This receptor was identified in a human donor in good health. Source material: T cells isolated from PBMCs. The CDR3 loop reads CASRPEAANEQYF. In nucleotides, the CDR3 is TGTGCCAGCAGACCAGAAGCGGCAAACGAGCAGTACTTC.